Given below is one T cell receptor beta chain in context. Its antigen remains unidentified. Qualities for individual bases were not recorded, and no much larger clone is one base off. From its cysteine to its phenylalanine, the CDR3 spans 14 amino acids. Only the CDR3 part of the read is kept: 42 bases, read in frame from the first base. CDR1 and CDR2, per the germline V gene (reference sequence), are LNHDA and SQIVND. V gives up 5 bases and J gives up 3 bases, and the segment between their germline ends measures 13 bases. The immunoSEQ Assay, a bias-controlled multiplex PCR, was used to amplify TCRbeta CDR3 regions from genomic DNA. Turning to the authors' computational methods: Within the assay, amplification of reference gene primers was used to estimate how many nucleated cells each sample contained. To quantify the absolute abundance of each unique TCRbeta CDR3 rearrangement, sequence reads were collapsed and filtered. For each sample, productive Simpson clonality was calculated as the square root of Simpson's diversity index over productive rearrangements. Entries here come from immuneACCESS through TCRdb and include only in-frame sequences with V and J called. Some clones fail to appear in such tables; in the studies checked, an unresolved V gene covers under half of the shortfall, and the cause of the remainder is unknown. The D gene and trimming were derived from the DNA, and the V and J assignments and clone size from that table. In all, the sample holds around 300,000 clones, and approximately 86% of those were seen once. Together, the top ten hold 4.1% of the sample.

This entry comes from a study of blood T cell repertoires in COVID-19 (dated by TCRdb to the early 2020s). Describing the broader study: Samples covering the acute and convalescent phases of COVID-19 were provided by collaborators in the United States, Italy and Spain. The repertoires were released in a freely available public database meant as a resource for research on the immune response to SARS-CoV-2. Where available, HLA class I and class II types were obtained from metadata supplied by the sample provider rather than from assay-based typing. The dataset comprised deeply sampled blood TCRbeta repertoires from subjects exposed to, actively infected with, or recovered from COVID-19. The samples were drawn from the first 160 participants of the ongoing ImmuneRACE study and from over 950 subjects provided by 6 global collaborators. The prospective study material was composed of cDNA or gDNA derived from T cells, B-cell-depleted T cells, or PBMCs. Sample metadata almost always included a de-identified subject ID, COVID-19 status, age in years and sex. The full study reports these points: Clinical and demographic metadata were provided uncurated, with the amount varying by source and participant.

Whole blood was collected in K2EDTA tubes by collaborating institutions according to the institutions' own protocols. For TCRbeta analysis, collaborators shipped samples as frozen whole blood, isolated PBMCs, or DNA extracted from either of those sample types. The chain employs TRBV19 and TRBJ1-1; the D gene is perhaps TRBD1, from 5 matching bases. The sequencing sample was made of peripheral blood. This sequence originates from a woman between 45 and 60 years old with active or convalescent COVID-19. The CDR3 here reads CASSRPGGYTEAFF. The nucleotide sequence reads as follows: TGTGCCAGTAGTCGCCCCGGGGGTTACACTGAAGCTTTCTTT.